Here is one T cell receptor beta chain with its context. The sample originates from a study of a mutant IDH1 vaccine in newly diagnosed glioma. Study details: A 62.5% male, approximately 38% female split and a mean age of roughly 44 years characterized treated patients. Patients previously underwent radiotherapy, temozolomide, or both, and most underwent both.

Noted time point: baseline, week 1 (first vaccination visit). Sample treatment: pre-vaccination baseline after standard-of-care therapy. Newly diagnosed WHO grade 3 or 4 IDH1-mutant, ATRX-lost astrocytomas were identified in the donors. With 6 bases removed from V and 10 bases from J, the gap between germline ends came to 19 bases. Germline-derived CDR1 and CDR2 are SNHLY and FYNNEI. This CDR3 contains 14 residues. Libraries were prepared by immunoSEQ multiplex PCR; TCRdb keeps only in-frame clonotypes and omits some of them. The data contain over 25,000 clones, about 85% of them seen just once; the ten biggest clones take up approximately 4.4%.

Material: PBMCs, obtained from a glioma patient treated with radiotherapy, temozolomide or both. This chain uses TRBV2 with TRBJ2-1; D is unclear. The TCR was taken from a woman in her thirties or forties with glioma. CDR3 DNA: TGTGCCAGCAGCAAAGGGATTTTCTTTACCGAGCAGTTCTTC. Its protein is CASSKGIFFTEQFF. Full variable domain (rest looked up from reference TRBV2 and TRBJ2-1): EPEVTQTPSHQVTQMGQEVILRCVPISNHLYFYWYRQILGQKVEFLVSFYNNEISEKSEIFDDQFSVERPDGSNFTLKIRSTKLEDSAMYFCASSKGIFFTEQFFGPGTRLTVL.